This TCR beta chain was captured by sequencing in a study of blood T cells in healthy people across ages. Across the study: Capture via template switching afforded approximately one barcoded beta molecule per two T cells. The study, taken as a whole, reports: Significant beta diversity loss was already apparent by age approximately 38, declining roughly linearly.

It was with a sample-barcoded 5' primer and a J-beta primer mix that a second PCR of about 6 to 12 cycles was run. MiXCR, run by TCRdb on the 5' RACE reads, gives a single entry per CDR3 protein. This repertoire shows about 780,000 distinct CDR3 sequences, around a quarter found once; its top ten account for around 3%. This clonotype turned up a few times. The antigen remains undetermined. The CDR3 extends over 13 amino acids. Germline values: CDR1 SGHAT, CDR2 FQNNGV. V was trimmed by 2 bases and J by 8 bases, leaving 10 bases between them. These data were also filed under a second study, of T cells of mothers and their children. That source adds: Related pairs of mothers and children showed slightly higher, non-significant overlap versus unrelated pairs.

Sequenced material: blood. The V and J genes are TRBV11-2 and TRBJ2-1; no clear D. The clonotype originates from a boy aged 5-17 years in good health. CDR3 in DNA: TGTGCCAGCAGCTTATCGTCGGCCTATGAGCAGTTCTTC. Translation gives CASSLSSAYEQFF.